The clone carrying this T cell receptor beta chain occurred a few times. Germline V gives CDR1 MNHEY, CDR2 SVGAGI. Trimming shortened V by 0 bases and J by 8 bases, and 20 bases separated the two germline ends. This CDR3 contains 18 residues. The record originates from a study of blood T cells in healthy people across ages. A second PCR of 7 to 11 cycles used a sample-barcoded 5' primer and a J-beta primer mix. Using its own MiXCR run on the 5' RACE reads, TCRdb lists one record per CDR3 protein. The table records 700,000 to 850,000 distinct CDR3 sequences, 30% to 45% of them present only once. This sequence joins TRBV6-5 and TRBJ1-6; TRBD1 might be the D (6 bases). Specimen: blood. The sequence derives from a man between 18 and 29 years old in good health. DNA for the CDR3: TGTGCCAGCAGTTACTCCCCCCTGGGCACAGGGCGGGATTCACCCCTCCACTTT. This translates into CASSYSPLGTGRDSPLHF.